This TCR beta chain is from a study of regulatory T cells in long-lasting Graves disease. Study-wide findings and caveats: Possibly, too few samples lowered accuracy. Researchers reported studying only peripheral blood, not thyroid tissue. Persistent disease was characterized by preferential usage of TRBV28, TRBJ1-2 and TRBJ2-5.

J gave up 9 bases and V 3 bases, and 9 bases lay outside the gene matches. The CDR3 length is 16 residues. Library construction for TCR beta used iRepertoire HTBI primers and Arm-PCR of CDR3 regions. MiXCR, run by TCRdb on the multiplex PCR reads, gives a single entry per CDR3 protein. Among about 620,000 distinct CDR3 sequences, about 15% were seen once, and the ten largest hold about 18%. This clonotype was counted at least ten times. Its antigen is currently unknown. This sample's time point: newly diagnosed GD, antithyroid drugs for less than 3 months. From RNA extracted from PBMCs, the TCR library was made. These sequences were also reported in another study, on T cells in Graves' hyperthyroidism and ophthalmopathy. That source notes: On the basis of clinical symptoms, serum thyroxine and TRAb, thyroid ultrasound and orbital computed tomography, diagnoses were made.

The origin of this receptor is a woman aged 25 to 39 with Graves disease. V is TRBV12-3 or TRBV12-4 and J is TRBJ1-6; 9 positions agree with TRBD1. The starting material was peripheral blood mononuclear cells (PBMCs), obtained at new diagnosis, from a patient treated with antithyroid drugs. This CDR3 reads CASSFQGTGRGSPLHF. The CDR3 coding sequence is TGTGCCAGCAGTTTTCAAGGGACAGGGAGGGGTTCACCCCTCCACTTT.